This TCR beta chain appears in the sequencing data of a study of blood T cell repertoires in COVID-19. Across the study: Italy, Spain and the United States were the sources of the convalescent and acute COVID-19 samples. Sources were T cells, B-cell-depleted T cells, or PBMCs; the material itself was cDNA or gDNA.

Original processing methods: Reference gene primer amplification gave nucleated cell count estimates. Generated by immunoSEQ multiplex PCR, the TCRdb table keeps only in-frame clones and is missing some. D and trimming come from the DNA, and the V and J calls and clone size come from that table. The sample includes under 65,000 clones, more than 80% of them seen just once. V dropped 2 bases and J dropped 1; count of bases not matched to a gene: 4. This CDR3 has 17 amino acids. Germline CDR1 reads LGHDT; CDR2 reads YNNKEL (reference sequence). The genes are TRBV3-1 (or the pseudogene TRBV3-2) and TRBJ2-1, with 11 bases matching TRBD2. The sequence was obtained from a woman aged 55-75 years with acute or convalescent COVID-19. The specimen sequenced was peripheral blood. As DNA, the CDR3 is TGTGCCAGCAGCCAAAGGACTAGCGGGCCTTCCTACAATGAGCAGTTCTTC. It specifies CASSQRTSGPSYNEQFF.